The 29 T cell receptor beta chains below come from one sample, sequenced in a study of radiotherapy plus CTLA-4 blockade in lung cancer. The data were produced by immunoSEQ multiplex PCR, yet TCRdb's version contains in-frame clones alone and is incomplete. The data hold tens of thousands of clones, with around 86% observed a single time. The specimen comprised peripheral blood, sampled from a patient treated with radiotherapy plus ipilimumab. These receptors were obtained from a human donor with non-small cell lung cancer that progressed on radiotherapy plus ipilimumab.

The chain has TRBV19 and TRBJ2-5, with TRBD1 identical over 9 bases. The assigned J gene may be wrong: the sequence end matches TRBJ2-7 better. This CDR3 is built from 14 residues. From germline, CDR1 is LNHDA and CDR2 SQIVND (reference sequence). The CDR3 loop is CASSVDRGSYEQYF. The CDR3 DNA is TGTGCCAGTAGTGTGGACAGGGGATCCTACGAGCAGTACTTC.

In its sample, this clone was seen once. The chain has TRBV11-3 and TRBJ1-3; D uncertain. The CDR3 runs 13 residues. CDR1 is SGHNT and CDR2 is YENEEA in the germline V gene. V shed 5 bases and J shed 4 bases, with 9 bases lying between them. The CDR3 DNA follows: TGTGCCAGCAGCGGTTCACAGGGAAACACCATATATTTT. It codes for CASSGSQGNTIYF.

This clone has only one observation. The rearrangement links TRBV7-3 to TRBJ1-2, with D possibly matching TRBD1 (5 bases). The germline V gene has CDR1 SGHTA and CDR2 FQGTGA. The CDR3 consists of 15 residues. V shed 3 bases and J shed 0 bases, with 11 bases lying between them. The CDR3 sequence: CASSFDSETNYGYTF. CDR3 bases: TGTGCCAGCAGCTTCGACAGCGAGACTAACTATGGCTACACCTTC.

V and J are TRBV7-9 and TRBJ2-2; no clear D gene. With 3 bases removed from V and 4 bases from J, the gap between germline ends came to 9 bases. Germline CDR1 reads SEHNR; CDR2 reads FQNEAQ (reference sequence). The CDR3 spans 14 residues. CDR3 region: CASSLRLGTGELFF. DNA for the CDR3: TGTGCCAGCAGCTTGAGGTTGGGCACCGGGGAGCTGTTTTTT.

V and J are TRBV2 and TRBJ2-7; D is ambiguous. This CDR3 region has 14 residues. The V gene's germline CDR1 is SNHLY and CDR2 FYNNEI. Trimming took off 5 bases at V and 3 bases at J, with 14 bases between the two ends. CDR3 loop: CASSPSVLFYEQYF. CDR3 bases: TGTGCCAGCAGTCCGTCTGTACTCTTCTACGAGCAGTACTTC.

The rearrangement uses TRBV2 and TRBJ2-7; TRBD1 matches 9 bases. J lost 4 bases, V lost 6 bases, and 1 base had no gene match. Germline V gene sequence: CDR1 SNHLY, CDR2 FYNNEI. The CDR3 contains 12 residues. CDR3 in DNA: TGTGCCAGCAGGGGACAGGGATACGAGCAGTACTTC. It yields the protein CASRGQGYEQYF.

This chain uses TRBV5-4 with TRBJ2-4, with D perhaps TRBD1 or TRBD2 (5 bases each). The CDR3 is 16 residues long. Germline-derived CDR1 and CDR2 are SGHNT and YYREEE (reference sequence). V lost 0 bases and J lost 9, with 19 bases in between. The CDR3, as DNA: TGTGCCAGCAGCTTGGAGGGGCCACTAGGCATGACCATTCAGTACTTC. It encodes CASSLEGPLGMTIQYF.

The CDR3 protein is CASSPRGRPGYEQYF. CDR3 bases: TGTGCCAGCAGCCCCCGGGGGCGGCCGGGGTACGAGCAGTACTTC. The chain carries TRBV9 and TRBJ2-7; D may be TRBD1 or TRBD2 (6 bases each). Germline lookup yields CDR1 SGDLS and CDR2 YYNGEE. The V gene lost 4 bases and the J gene lost 4 bases, with 18 bases spanning the gap. The CDR3 is 15 residues long. Together with reference TRBV9 and TRBJ2-7, the CDR3 gives the full variable domain: DSGVTQTPKHLITATGQRVTLRCSPRSGDLSVYWYQQSLDQGLQFLIQYYNGEERAKGNILERFSAQQFPDLHSELNLSSLELGDSALYFCASSPRGRPGYEQYFGPGTRLTVT.

The chain joins TRBV19 to TRBJ2-7, with D hard to call. This CDR3 spans 14 amino acids. Between the trimmed V and J ends, which lost 3 bases and 0 bases, there was a span of 9 bases. Looked up from germline, CDR1 is LNHDA and CDR2 is SQIVND (reference sequence). The CDR3 reads CASSIGLGSYEQYF. CDR3 bases: TGTGCCAGTAGTATTGGGCTTGGCTCCTACGAGCAGTACTTC.

This chain links TRBV30 with TRBJ2-1; D uncertain. Germline assignment: CDR1 GTSNPN and CDR2 SVGIG (reference sequence). The CDR3 covers 12 residues. Trimming cost V 3 bases and J 8 bases, with 11 bases left between them. CDR3 in amino acids: CAWRASGHEQFF. CDR3 nucleotide sequence: TGTGCCTGGAGGGCCTCAGGCCATGAGCAGTTCTTC.

The chain's CDR3 is CASSETGGTYEQYF. CDR3 nucleotides: TGCGCCAGCAGCGAGACAGGGGGCACCTACGAGCAGTACTTC. This chain joins TRBV5-1 and TRBJ2-5, with 10 bases matching TRBD1. The J call may be faulty, since TRBJ2-7 better matches the DNA end. Germline lookup yields CDR1 SGHRS and CDR2 YFSETQ. This CDR3 spans 14 amino acids.

This clone appeared a single time. V and J are TRBV14 and TRBJ1-1; D unresolved. There are 13 residues in the CDR3. V lost 4 bases and J 4 bases, leaving 10 bases between the germline ends. CDR1 is SGHDN, CDR2 FVKESK, per germline. The CDR3 sequence: CASSPRVGTEAFF. The CDR3 DNA reads as TGTGCCAGCAGCCCCCGGGTAGGCACTGAAGCTTTCTTT.

The table lists this clone with a count of one. The chain links TRBV5-1 to TRBJ2-1; TRBD2 agrees at 7 bases. Trimming took 0 bases from V and 4 from J; bases not matched to a gene: 13. The CDR3 totals 18 residues. Germline CDR1 SGHRS, CDR2 YFSETQ. CDR3 sequence (DNA): TGCGCCAGCAGCTTGGAGGGTGGCGGGGGATCCCGTTACAATGAGCAGTTCTTC. Translation gives CASSLEGGGGSRYNEQFF.

This chain links TRBV5-4 with TRBJ2-1; 8 bases line up with TRBD1. The CDR3 has 14 residues. V lost 7 bases, J lost 7 bases, and 10 bases stayed unmatched. Germline CDR1 is SGHNT and CDR2 is YYREEE (reference sequence). Here the CDR3 DNA reads TGTGCCAGCTCGCTCCAGGGGGCTCGGAATGAGCAGTTCTTC. Its translation: CASSLQGARNEQFF.

The rearrangement links TRBV4-2 to TRBJ2-1; D unresolved. V lost 0 bases and J lost 13, with 13 bases in between. Germline CDR1 reads LGHNA; CDR2 reads YNFKEQ. This CDR3 is 13 amino acids long. CDR3 region: CASSQESSRIQFF. CDR3 nucleotide sequence: TGTGCCAGCAGCCAAGAATCCTCCCGGATACAGTTCTTC.

This sequence joins TRBV9 and TRBJ2-1; D is uncertain. CDR1 is SGDLS and CDR2 is YYNGEE in the germline V gene. Deletions cut 0 bases from V and 3 bases from J, with 13 bases between. The length of the CDR3 is 16 residues. The CDR3 region has the DNA TGTGCCAGCAGCGTAGATCCCAGAATACTCTACAATGAGCAGTTCTTC. Translated, it gives CASSVDPRILYNEQFF. Looking up the rest from reference TRBV9 and TRBJ2-1 gives the full variable domain: DSGVTQTPKHLITATGQRVTLRCSPRSGDLSVYWYQQSLDQGLQFLIQYYNGEERAKGNILERFSAQQFPDLHSELNLSSLELGDSALYFCASSVDPRILYNEQFFGPGTRLTVL.

The chain has TRBV6-1 and TRBJ1-6; 9 nucleotides line up with TRBD1. This CDR3 spans 14 amino acids. Germline lookup yields CDR1 MNHNS and CDR2 SASEGT. Trimming took 5 bases from V and 10 from J; bases not matched to a gene: 6. CDR3 in DNA: TGTGCCAGCAGTTGGGGACAGGGAGGATCACCCCTCCACTTT. Amino acid sequence: CASSWGQGGSPLHF.

In its sample, this clone was seen once. V is TRBV7-9 and J is TRBJ1-2; D remains ambiguous. V lost 5 bases, J lost 4 bases, and 8 bases lay in between. CDR1 is SEHNR and CDR2 is FQNEAQ in the germline V gene (reference sequence). The CDR3 contains 12 residues. The CDR3 reads CASSPEGYGYTF. CDR3 nucleotides: TGTGCCAGCAGCCCGGAAGGCTATGGCTACACCTTC.

This rearrangement joins TRBV6-4 to TRBJ2-4, with D tentatively TRBD1 (7 bases). CDR1 is MRHNA and CDR2 is SNTAGT in the germline V gene. Deletions cut 8 bases from V and 8 bases from J, with 19 bases between. This CDR3 is built from 14 residues. The CDR3 spells CASPPGRGRHIQYF. CDR3 DNA sequence: TGTGCCAGCCCCCCCGGCAGGGGGAGGCACATTCAGTACTTC.

This clone was picked up one time. The chain is built from TRBV4-1 and TRBJ1-3, with 7 bases identical to TRBD1. The ends lost 4 bases at V and 4 bases at J; junction bases unmatched: 7. Germline V lookup: CDR1 MGHRA, CDR2 YSYEKL. This CDR3 comprises 15 residues. CDR3 amino acids: CASSPSTGSGNTIYF. CDR3 sequence (DNA): TGCGCCAGCAGCCCATCGACAGGGTCCGGAAACACCATATATTTT.

The rearrangement uses TRBV12-5 and TRBJ1-6; 7 bases fit TRBD1. Germline V gene sequence: CDR1 LGHNT, CDR2 FRNRAP. J gave up 10 bases and V 7 bases, and 13 bases lay outside the gene matches. This CDR3 is built from 15 residues. The CDR3 here is CASVLGQEGCSPLHF. For the CDR3, the DNA is TGTGCTAGTGTCCTCGGACAGGAGGGTTGCTCACCCCTCCACTTT.

The rearrangement links TRBV19 to TRBJ1-5; 7 bases agree with TRBD1. V dropped 7 bases and J dropped 3; count of bases not matched to a gene: 6. Germline CDR1 and CDR2: LNHDA and SQIVND (reference sequence). This CDR3 comprises 14 residues. The CDR3 region has the DNA TGTGCCAGTACCGAGACAGGGTTCAATCAGCCCCAGCATTTT. Translated, it gives CASTETGFNQPQHF.

This clone was recorded a few times. The chain is built from TRBV10-2 and TRBJ2-6; possibly TRBD1 for D (5 bases). Germline V gene data show CDR1 as WSHSY and CDR2 as SAAADI. Trimming pared 6 bases from V and 1 base from J, leaving 10 bases between. The CDR3 runs 15 residues. The CDR3 sequence: CASRDMSSGANVLTF. The DNA of the CDR3 is TGCGCCAGCAGGGACATGAGTTCTGGGGCCAACGTCCTGACTTTC.

The chain uses TRBV5-1 and TRBJ1-4; D gene uncertain. The CDR3 runs to 15 residues. CDR1 is SGHRS and CDR2 is YFSETQ in the germline V gene. V was cut by 3 bases and J by 0 bases, with 9 bases left in between. Here the CDR3 DNA reads TGCGCCAGCAGCTGGAACACTGCAACTAATGAAAAACTGTTTTTT. Protein: CASSWNTATNEKLFF.

This clone was detected many times. Other DNA sequences from this sample encode an identical CDR3 as well. The V call is TRBV18, the J call TRBJ1-2; 7 bases fit TRBD1. Trimming removed 3 bases from V and 2 bases from J; junction bases left unmatched: 0. The length of the CDR3 is 13 residues. Per the germline V gene, CDR1 is KGHSH and CDR2 is LQKENI. CDR3 bases: TGTGCCAGCTCACCGGGACAGAACTATGGCTACACCTTC. Translation gives CASSPGQNYGYTF.

The J gene is TRBJ1-6, the V gene TRBV5-8, with 9 bases matching TRBD1. The CDR3 is made up of 15 amino acids. The J segment lost 8 bases and the V segment lost 4 bases, leaving 7 bases of the junction unmatched. Germline V lookup: CDR1 SGHTS, CDR2 YDEGEE. The CDR3 coding sequence is TGTGCCAGCAGCAAGCACGGGACAGGGTATTCACCCCTCCACTTT. Translating it yields CASSKHGTGYSPLHF.

To note about this clone: Other DNA sequences in the sample encode the same CDR3. The gene calls are TRBV7-2 and TRBJ2-1; D unresolved. There are 14 residues in the CDR3. Germline CDR1 SGHTA, CDR2 FQGNSA. V lost 1 base, J lost 1 base, and 5 bases lay in between. DNA for the CDR3: TGTGCCAGCAGCTTAGAACTTTCCTACAATGAGCAGTTCTTC. This sequence encodes CASSLELSYNEQFF.

V usage is TRBV5-1 and J usage is TRBJ1-2, with D tentatively TRBD1 (5 bases). V lost 4 bases, J lost 6 bases, and 10 bases lay in between. The CDR3 consists of 12 residues. From germline, CDR1 is SGHRS and CDR2 YFSETQ. The CDR3 sequence: CASSPDRDGYTF. The CDR3 bases are TGCGCCAGCAGCCCCGACAGAGATGGCTACACCTTC.

CDR3 sequence (DNA): TGTGCCATCAGTGTAGGGGTACTACAGCGGGCTTTCTTT. This sequence encodes CAISVGVLQRAFF. This rearrangement joins TRBV10-3 to TRBJ1-1, with D possibly TRBD1 on 5 matching bases. Germline V gene sequence: CDR1 ENHRY, CDR2 SYGVKD. This CDR3 contains 13 residues. The V and J ends lost 4 bases and 11 bases respectively, with 17 bases between them.